This record looks at one TCR beta chain sequence and its context. Its target is unknown. These data come from a study of cytomegalovirus exposure and HLA in healthy donors. The PCR used 60 Vbeta and 13 Jbeta primers. Profiled with immunoSEQ multiplex PCR; TCRdb holds only in-frame clones, not every one. The table has approximately 130,000 clones, approximately 85% seen once. The study's findings and limits: Overall, roughly 160 TCR beta chains were annotated as cytomegalovirus-associated.

CDR3 length: 16 amino acids. The V and J ends lost 4 bases and 0 bases respectively, with 15 bases between them. The germline V gene encodes CDR1 MNHNS and CDR2 SASEGT. Source material: PBMCs. The source of this sequence is a boy under 18 in good health and CMV-seronegative. The rearrangement uses TRBV6-1 and TRBJ1-1; D is perhaps TRBD1 (6 bases). For the CDR3, the DNA is TGTGCCAGCAGTGCCCTCCAAGGACAGATGAACACTGAAGCTTTCTTT. This codes for CASSALQGQMNTEAFF.